This TCR beta chain was profiled in a study of long-term antiretroviral therapy in people with HIV. General study points: Clones expanded before ART dominated the repertoire at all time points. ART-treated samples gained diversity yet remained below transplant donor controls.

Participants living with HIV all received treatment in the United States. Every specimen provided about 0.95-11 million cryopreserved PBMC before DNA extraction took place. The assay used was immunoSEQ (version v3.0), run at survey level. Generated by immunoSEQ multiplex PCR, the TCRdb table keeps only in-frame clones and is missing some. The profile covers 10,000 to 11,000 clones, with around 85% appearing a single time and 15% to 20% taken by the ten largest. About this clone: Antigen: not known.

CDR1 SQVTM and CDR2 ANQGSEA come from the germline V gene. With 4 bases clipped from V and 1 base from J, the junction kept 6 bases outside the gene matches. The CDR3 loop spans 14 amino acids. The specimen was unsorted PBMCs, collected 1.8 years after starting antiretroviral therapy. The receptor comes from a man aged 35-49 years with HIV. The V gene is TRBV29-1, the J gene TRBJ2-7; TRBD1 agrees at 8 bases. The CDR3 DNA reads as TGCAGCGTTGGCTGGGACAGGAATTCCTACGAGCAGTACTTC. It yields the protein CSVGWDRNSYEQYF.